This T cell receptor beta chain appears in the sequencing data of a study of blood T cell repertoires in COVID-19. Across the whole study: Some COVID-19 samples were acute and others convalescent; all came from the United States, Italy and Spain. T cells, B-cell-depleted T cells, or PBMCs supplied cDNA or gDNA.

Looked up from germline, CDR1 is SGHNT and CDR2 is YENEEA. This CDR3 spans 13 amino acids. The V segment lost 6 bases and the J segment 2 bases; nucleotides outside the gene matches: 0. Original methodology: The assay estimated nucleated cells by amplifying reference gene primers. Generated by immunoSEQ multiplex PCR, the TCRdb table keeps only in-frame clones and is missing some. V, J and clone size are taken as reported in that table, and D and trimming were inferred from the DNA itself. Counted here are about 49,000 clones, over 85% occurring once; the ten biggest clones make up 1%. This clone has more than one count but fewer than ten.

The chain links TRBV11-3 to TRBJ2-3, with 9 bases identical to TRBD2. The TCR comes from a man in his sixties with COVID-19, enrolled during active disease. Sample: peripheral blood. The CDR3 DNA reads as TGTGCCAGCAGGGGACTAGCCACAGATACGCAGTATTTT. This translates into CASRGLATDTQYF.